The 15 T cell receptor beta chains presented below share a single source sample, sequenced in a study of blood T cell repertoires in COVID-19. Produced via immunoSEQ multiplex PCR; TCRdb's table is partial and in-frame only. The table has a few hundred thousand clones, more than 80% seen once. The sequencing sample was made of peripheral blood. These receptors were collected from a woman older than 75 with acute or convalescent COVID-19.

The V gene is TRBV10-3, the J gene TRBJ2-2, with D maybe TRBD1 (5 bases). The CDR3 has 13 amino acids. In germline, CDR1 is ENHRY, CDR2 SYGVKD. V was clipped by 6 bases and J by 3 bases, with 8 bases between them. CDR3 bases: TGTGCCATCAGCCAGGGTGACACCGGGGAGCTGTTTTTT. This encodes CAISQGDTGELFF.

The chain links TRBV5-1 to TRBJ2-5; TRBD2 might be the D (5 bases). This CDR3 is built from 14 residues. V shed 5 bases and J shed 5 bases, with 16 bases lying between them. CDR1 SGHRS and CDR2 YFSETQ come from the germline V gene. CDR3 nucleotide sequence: TGCGCCAGCAGTTCCCTTCTAGCAGCTGAGACCCAGTACTTC. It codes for CASSSLLAAETQYF. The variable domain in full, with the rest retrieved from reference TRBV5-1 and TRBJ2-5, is KAGVTQTPRYLIKTRGQQVTLSCSPISGHRSVSWYQQTPGQGLQFLFEYFSETQRNKGNFPGRFSGRQFSNSRSEMNVSTLELGDSALYLCASSSLLAAETQYFGPGTRLLVL.

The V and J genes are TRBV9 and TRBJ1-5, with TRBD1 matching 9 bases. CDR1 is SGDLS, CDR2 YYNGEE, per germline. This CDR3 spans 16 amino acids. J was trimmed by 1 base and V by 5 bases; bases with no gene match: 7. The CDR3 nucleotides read TGTGCCAGCAGGGTTACAGGGGGCGAGAGCAATCAGCCCCAGCATTTT. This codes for CASRVTGGESNQPQHF. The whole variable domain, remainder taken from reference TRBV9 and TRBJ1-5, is DSGVTQTPKHLITATGQRVTLRCSPRSGDLSVYWYQQSLDQGLQFLIQYYNGEERAKGNILERFSAQQFPDLHSELNLSSLELGDSALYFCASRVTGGESNQPQHFGDGTRLSIL.

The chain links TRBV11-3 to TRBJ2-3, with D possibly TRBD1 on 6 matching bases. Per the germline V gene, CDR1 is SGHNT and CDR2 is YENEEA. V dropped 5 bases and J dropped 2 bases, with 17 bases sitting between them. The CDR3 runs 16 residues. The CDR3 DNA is TGTGCCAGCAGCCTAGGGGACAAGGTCTCCACAGATACGCAGTATTTT. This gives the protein CASSLGDKVSTDTQYF.

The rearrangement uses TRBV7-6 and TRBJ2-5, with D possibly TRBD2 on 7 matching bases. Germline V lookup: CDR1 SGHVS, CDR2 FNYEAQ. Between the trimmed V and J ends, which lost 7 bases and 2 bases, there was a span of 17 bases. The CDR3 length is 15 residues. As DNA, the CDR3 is TGTGCCAGCACCCCAGCTAGCGGACAGCAAGAGACCCAGTACTTC. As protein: CASTPASGQQETQYF.

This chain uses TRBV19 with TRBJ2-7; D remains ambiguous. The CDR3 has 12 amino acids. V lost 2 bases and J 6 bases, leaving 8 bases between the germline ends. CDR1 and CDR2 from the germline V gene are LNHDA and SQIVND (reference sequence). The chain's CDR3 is CASSIWRGEQYF. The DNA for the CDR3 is TGTGCCAGTAGTATATGGAGAGGCGAGCAGTACTTC.

CDR3 in amino acids: CASSPREGAYGYTF. Here the CDR3 DNA reads TGTGCCAGCTCACCCCGAGAGGGAGCCTATGGCTACACCTTC. This chain connects TRBV18 to TRBJ1-2; D gene ambiguous. Germline CDR1 is KGHSH and CDR2 is LQKENI. Trimming removed 3 bases at V and 4 bases at J, with 12 bases between. The CDR3 consists of 14 residues.

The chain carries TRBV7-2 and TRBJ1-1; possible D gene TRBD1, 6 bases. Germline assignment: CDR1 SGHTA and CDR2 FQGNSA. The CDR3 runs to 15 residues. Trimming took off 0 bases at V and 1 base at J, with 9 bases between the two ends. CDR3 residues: CASSLAPGENTEAFF. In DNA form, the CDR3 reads TGTGCCAGCAGCTTAGCTCCAGGGGAGAACACTGAAGCTTTCTTT.

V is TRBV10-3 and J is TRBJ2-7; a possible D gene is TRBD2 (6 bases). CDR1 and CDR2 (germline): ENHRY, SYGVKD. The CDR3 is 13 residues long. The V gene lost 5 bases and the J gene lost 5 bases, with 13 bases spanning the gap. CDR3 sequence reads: CAISLSGVDEQYF. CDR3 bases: TGTGCCATCAGTTTATCGGGGGTCGACGAGCAGTACTTC.

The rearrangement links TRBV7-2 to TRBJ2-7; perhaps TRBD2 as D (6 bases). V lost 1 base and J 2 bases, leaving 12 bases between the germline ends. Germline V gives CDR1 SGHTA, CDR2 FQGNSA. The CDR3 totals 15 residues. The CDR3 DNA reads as TGTGCCAGCAGCTTAGTAGCGGTAGGACCCTACGAGCAGTACTTC. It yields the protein CASSLVAVGPYEQYF.

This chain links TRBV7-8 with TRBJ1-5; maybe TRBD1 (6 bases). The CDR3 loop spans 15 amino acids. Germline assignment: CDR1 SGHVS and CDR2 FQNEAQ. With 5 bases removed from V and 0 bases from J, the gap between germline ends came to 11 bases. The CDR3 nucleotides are TGTGCCAGCAGCCGGACAGTTAATAGCAATCAGCCCCAGCATTTT. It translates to CASSRTVNSNQPQHF.

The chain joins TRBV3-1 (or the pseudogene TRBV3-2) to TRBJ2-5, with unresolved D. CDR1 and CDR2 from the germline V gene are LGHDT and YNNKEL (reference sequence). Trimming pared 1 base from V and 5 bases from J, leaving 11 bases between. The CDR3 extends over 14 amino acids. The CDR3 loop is CASSQGGGRETQYF. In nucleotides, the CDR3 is TGTGCCAGCAGCCAAGGTGGCGGCCGCGAGACCCAGTACTTC.

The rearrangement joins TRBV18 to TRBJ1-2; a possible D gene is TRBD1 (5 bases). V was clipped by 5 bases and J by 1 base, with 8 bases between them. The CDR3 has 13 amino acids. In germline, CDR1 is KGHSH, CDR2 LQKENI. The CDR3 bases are TGTGCCAGCTCATCGACAGATAACTATGGCTACACCTTC. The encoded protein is CASSSTDNYGYTF.

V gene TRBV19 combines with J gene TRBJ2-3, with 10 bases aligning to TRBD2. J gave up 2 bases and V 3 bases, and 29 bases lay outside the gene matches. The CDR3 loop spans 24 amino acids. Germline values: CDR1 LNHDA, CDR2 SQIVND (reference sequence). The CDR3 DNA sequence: TGTGCCAGTAGTATGGCCGGACGGAGCTCTCTGGGACTAGCGATTAATTCCTCCACAGATACGCAGTATTTT. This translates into CASSMAGRSSLGLAINSSTDTQYF.

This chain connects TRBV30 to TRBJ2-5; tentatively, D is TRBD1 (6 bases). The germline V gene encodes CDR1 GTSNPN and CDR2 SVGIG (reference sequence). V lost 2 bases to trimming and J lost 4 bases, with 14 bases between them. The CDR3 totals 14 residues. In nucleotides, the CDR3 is TGTGCCTGGAGTCCCCGACAGGTAGGAGAGACCCAGTACTTC. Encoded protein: CAWSPRQVGETQYF.